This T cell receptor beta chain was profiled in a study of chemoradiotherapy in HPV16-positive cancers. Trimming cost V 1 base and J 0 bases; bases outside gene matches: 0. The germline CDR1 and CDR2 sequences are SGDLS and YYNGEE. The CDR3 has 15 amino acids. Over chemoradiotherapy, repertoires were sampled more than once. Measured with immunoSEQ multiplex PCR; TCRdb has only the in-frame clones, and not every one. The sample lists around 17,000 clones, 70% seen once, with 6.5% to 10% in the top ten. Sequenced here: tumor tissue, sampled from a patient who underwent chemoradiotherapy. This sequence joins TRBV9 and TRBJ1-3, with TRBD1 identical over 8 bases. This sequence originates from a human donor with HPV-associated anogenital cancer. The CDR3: CASSVTGGSGNTIYF. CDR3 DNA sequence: TGTGCCAGCAGCGTAACAGGGGGCTCTGGAAACACCATATATTTT.